A single sample is the source of the 23 T cell receptor beta chains below, sequenced in a study of blood T cell repertoires in COVID-19 (dated by TCRdb to 2018 to 2021). The library was produced with the immunoSEQ multiplex PCR assay. Drawn from immuneACCESS, this table holds only the in-frame rearrangements with V and J called that TCRdb kept. Clones are partly lost; checked studies trace under half to an unresolved V gene and leave the rest unexplained. The sample yields around 220,000 clones; approximately 91% were counted once. The ten largest make up approximately 2.1% of the sample. The specimen sequenced was peripheral blood. Receptor source: a woman aged 40 to 50 who had recovered from COVID-19.

This clone was counted only a few times. The chain recombines TRBV4-2 with TRBJ2-5; the match to TRBD2 covers 14 bases. CDR1 and CDR2 (germline): LGHNA, YNFKEQ. V trimming: 4 bases; J trimming: 5 bases; junction bases outside the gene matches: 6. CDR3 length equals 16 residues. This CDR3 reads CASSPTSGGAWETQYF. The CDR3 nucleotides are TGTGCCAGCAGCCCGACTAGCGGGGGGGCCTGGGAGACCCAGTACTTC.

The chain employs TRBV24-1 and TRBJ2-3, with 8 bases fitting TRBD2. Germline CDR1 is KGHDR and CDR2 is SFDVKD. This CDR3 contains 16 residues. V was pared by 4 bases and J by 2 bases, with 7 bases of the junction left unmatched. CDR3 sequence: CATSDRSGANTDTQYF. CDR3 nucleotides: TGTGCCACCAGTGACCGTAGCGGGGCTAACACAGATACGCAGTATTTT.

V is TRBV5-4 and J is TRBJ1-1; maybe TRBD1 (6 bases). The CDR3 has 13 amino acids. Germline lookup yields CDR1 SGHNT and CDR2 YYREEE (reference sequence). Trimming shortened V by 3 bases and J by 5 bases, and 11 bases separated the two germline ends. CDR3 amino acids: CASSSIQGTEAFF. As DNA, the CDR3 is TGTGCCAGCAGCTCCATACAGGGAACTGAAGCTTTCTTT.

The gene calls are TRBV10-3 and TRBJ2-5; 9 bases agree with TRBD1. Germline CDR1 ENHRY, CDR2 SYGVKD. The CDR3 has 11 residues. V lost 10 bases to trimming and J lost 5 bases; unmatched junction nucleotides: 2. CDR3 region: CATGTGETQYF. DNA of the CDR3: TGTGCCACCGGGACAGGGGAGACCCAGTACTTC.

The rearrangement joins TRBV6-5 to TRBJ1-2; 9 nucleotides match TRBD1. Germline loops: CDR1 MNHEY, CDR2 SVGAGI. The CDR3 has 15 residues. The trim removed 6 bases at V and 4 bases at J, leaving 9 bases unmatched. CDR3 loop: CASRTTGGAAYGYTF. CDR3 nucleotide sequence: TGTGCCAGCAGGACAACAGGGGGCGCTGCCTATGGCTACACCTTC.

The chain is built from TRBV20-1 and TRBJ2-7; D unclear. Between the trimmed V and J ends, which lost 3 bases and 0 bases, there was a span of 24 bases. CDR1 and CDR2 (germline): DFQATT, SNEGSKA (reference sequence). The CDR3 is made up of 18 amino acids. CDR3 residues: CSASIRLQHRFTSYEQYF. The CDR3 DNA sequence: TGCAGTGCTAGTATCCGGCTACAGCACCGGTTTACCTCCTACGAGCAGTACTTC.

The V gene is TRBV19, the J gene TRBJ1-2; 9 bases are a match to TRBD1. Germline CDR1 is LNHDA and CDR2 is SQIVND (reference sequence). The ends lost 5 bases at V and 3 bases at J; junction bases unmatched: 7. This CDR3 is 15 amino acids long. DNA of the CDR3: TGTGCCAGTAGTGCCCGCGGACAGGGGCACTATGGCTACACCTTC. This encodes CASSARGQGHYGYTF. The whole variable domain, filled in from reference TRBV19 and TRBJ1-2, reads DGGITQSPKYLFRKEGQNVTLSCEQNLNHDAMYWYRQDPGQGLRLIYYSQIVNDFQKGDIAEGYSVSREKKESFPLTVTSAQKNPTAFYLCASSARGQGHYGYTFGSGTRLTVV.

The chain is built from TRBV7-9 and TRBJ1-1; 11 nucleotides line up with TRBD1. Germline-derived CDR1 and CDR2 are SEHNR and FQNEAQ (reference sequence). The length of the CDR3 is 15 residues. The junction had 10 bases not matched to a gene; V was cut back by 7 bases and J by 6 bases. The CDR3 is CASTQRTGGPSEAFF. The CDR3 DNA sequence: TGTGCCAGCACCCAACGGACAGGGGGCCCGTCTGAAGCTTTCTTT.

This clone was seen many times. The chain is built from TRBV19 and TRBJ2-1; 7 nucleotides match TRBD1. The CDR3 sequence is 15 residues long. With V trimmed by 2 bases and J by 6 bases, 7 bases remained unmatched. Germline V gene lookup returns CDR1 LNHDA and CDR2 SQIVND (reference sequence). CDR3 coding DNA: TGTGCCAGTAGTATACTTGACAGGGCGGGCAATGAGCAGTTCTTC. Translated, it gives CASSILDRAGNEQFF.

The chain recombines TRBV7-3 with TRBJ2-2; the D gene is possibly TRBD1 (6 bases). The germline V gene encodes CDR1 SGHTA and CDR2 FQGTGA. The length of the CDR3 is 18 residues. The ends were cut back, 2 bases at V and 0 bases at J, with 16 bases in the middle. In nucleotides, the CDR3 is TGTGCCAGCAGCTTATTGGGGGCGGGCTTCTCGAACACCGGGGAGCTGTTTTTT. It yields the protein CASSLLGAGFSNTGELFF.

The rearrangement uses TRBV19 and TRBJ2-1, with 10 bases identical to TRBD2. The germline gives CDR1 LNHDA, CDR2 SQIVND (reference sequence). The CDR3 covers 15 residues. The V segment lost 2 bases and the J segment 4 bases; nucleotides outside the gene matches: 2. CDR3 in amino acids: CASSINSGRYNEQFF. The CDR3 coding sequence is TGTGCCAGTAGTATAAATAGCGGGAGGTACAATGAGCAGTTCTTC.

The rearrangement uses TRBV7-8 and TRBJ1-2, with TRBD1 as a possible D gene (6 bases). Germline loops: CDR1 SGHVS, CDR2 FQNEAQ. This CDR3 has 11 residues. The V and J ends lost 5 bases and 12 bases respectively, with 13 bases between them. The CDR3 nucleotides read TGTGCCAGCAGCAGTAACAGGGACCACACCTTC. Encoded protein: CASSSNRDHTF.

The chain couples TRBV15 to TRBJ2-7, with D maybe TRBD2 (6 bases). CDR1 is LNHNV, CDR2 YYDKDF, per germline (reference sequence). There are 14 residues in the CDR3. V was shortened by 5 bases and J by 4 bases, with 15 bases between the two germline ends. In DNA, the CDR3 is TGTGCCACCAGCTCCGAACGGGGGAAATACGAGCAGTACTTC. As protein: CATSSERGKYEQYF.

The table lists this clone with a few counts. The chain couples TRBV29-1 to TRBJ2-7, with 9 positions matching TRBD1. From germline, CDR1 is SQVTM and CDR2 ANQGSEA. There are 13 residues in the CDR3. The V gene end was trimmed by 4 bases and the J gene end by 5 bases; junction bases not matched to a gene: 6. The CDR3 sequence is CSVGDRDLNEQYF. The CDR3, as DNA: TGCAGCGTTGGGGACAGGGACTTGAACGAGCAGTACTTC.

The chain employs TRBV5-1 and TRBJ2-3; 8 nucleotides match TRBD2. After removal of 0 bases from V and 1 base from J, the junction contained 7 bases not matched to a gene. CDR3 length: 17 residues. CDR1 and CDR2 (germline): SGHRS, YFSETQ. CDR3 nucleotide sequence: TGCGCCAGCAGCTTGGCGGGCCCAGCGGGGGGCACAGATACGCAGTATTTT. Encoded protein: CASSLAGPAGGTDTQYF.

The genes are TRBV5-1 and TRBJ2-7; maybe TRBD2 (7 bases). Germline-derived CDR1 and CDR2 are SGHRS and YFSETQ. The CDR3 contains 16 residues. V shed 0 bases and J shed 4 bases, with 17 bases lying between them. The CDR3 sequence is CASSLAVGGRRYEQYF. CDR3 nucleotide sequence: TGCGCCAGCAGCTTGGCCGTCGGGGGGCGCAGGTACGAGCAGTACTTC.

V usage is TRBV28 and J usage is TRBJ2-1, with a weak D call TRBD2 (6 bases). The CDR3 covers 13 residues. CDR1 MDHEN and CDR2 SYDVKM come from the germline V gene. V dropped 7 bases and J dropped 5 bases, with 12 bases sitting between them. The CDR3 loop reads CASIVRGDNEQFF. CDR3 sequence (DNA): TGTGCCAGCATAGTGCGGGGAGACAATGAGCAGTTCTTC.

V is TRBV11-3 and J is TRBJ2-1; weak D call: TRBD2 (5 bases). Germline assignment: CDR1 SGHNT and CDR2 YENEEA. V was pared by 3 bases and J by 1 base, with 7 bases between. The CDR3 covers 14 residues. The CDR3 DNA reads as TGTGCCAGCAGCTTGGAGGCGTCCTACAATGAGCAGTTCTTC. This translates into CASSLEASYNEQFF.

This sequence joins TRBV4-3 and TRBJ1-2; 12 nucleotides match TRBD1. J gave up 6 bases and V 1 base, and 0 bases lay outside the gene matches. CDR1 and CDR2 from the germline V gene are LGHNA and YSLEER. The CDR3 contains 14 residues. The CDR3 bases are TGCGCCAGCAGCCAAGGGGACAGGGGGCATGGCTACACCTTC. It yields the protein CASSQGDRGHGYTF.

CDR3 coding DNA: TGTGCCAGCAGGACTAGCGGGAGTTACGAGCAGTACTTC. It translates to CASRTSGSYEQYF. The chain uses TRBV6-5 and TRBJ2-7; 12 bases match TRBD2. Germline V gene lookup returns CDR1 MNHEY and CDR2 SVGAGI. The trim removed 6 bases at V and 4 bases at J, leaving 1 base unmatched. The CDR3 has 13 amino acids.

CDR3 loop: CATSEGLNTEAFF. CDR3 coding DNA: TGTGCCACCTCGGAGGGGTTGAACACTGAAGCTTTCTTT. V and J are TRBV4-2 and TRBJ1-1, with D perhaps TRBD1 (5 bases). The CDR3 is 13 amino acids. Germline V gives CDR1 LGHNA, CDR2 YNFKEQ. The germline V and J ends were trimmed by 10 bases and 0 bases, with 12 bases remaining between them.

The rearrangement joins TRBV30 to TRBJ2-3, with D maybe TRBD2 (6 bases). The V gene lost 0 bases and the J gene lost 0 bases, with 10 bases spanning the gap. The CDR3 consists of 15 residues. Germline-derived CDR1 and CDR2 are GTSNPN and SVGIG (reference sequence). The CDR3 is CAWSVSGTSTDTQYF. Here the CDR3 DNA reads TGTGCCTGGAGTGTATCAGGGACTAGCACAGATACGCAGTATTTT.

This chain links TRBV11-3 with TRBJ2-2; TRBD2 matches at 9 bases. This CDR3 has 19 amino acids. Germline lookup yields CDR1 SGHNT and CDR2 YENEEA. The ends lost 1 base at V and 0 bases at J; junction bases unmatched: 9. The CDR3 loop is CASSLAEVVAGANTGELFF. The CDR3 DNA reads as TGTGCCAGCAGCTTAGCCGAGGTCGTAGCGGGAGCGAACACCGGGGAGCTGTTTTTT. Supplemented by reference TRBV11-3 and TRBJ2-2, the full variable domain reads EAGVVQSPRYKIIEKKQPVAFWCNPISGHNTLYWYLQNLGQGPELLIRYENEEAVDDSQLPKDRFSAERLKGVDSTLKIQPAELGDSAVYLCASSLAEVVAGANTGELFFGEGSRLTVL.